The entry below describes one T cell receptor beta chain. What it recognizes is unknown. Profiled with immunoSEQ multiplex PCR; TCRdb holds only in-frame clones, not every one. The repertoire has about 2 million clones, approximately 95% of them found once; the top ten carry 0.9% to 1.5%. This entry is derived from a study of shared clonotypes between healthy human individuals. Looking at the study overall: Researchers assigned three CD4 naive, three CD4 memory, two CD8 naive and one CD8 memory plate to each donor. The study's findings and limits: Sharing of clonotypes among donors was expected to vary with sequencing depth.

In the naive CD8 group, cells lacked CD45RO and were positively selected for CCR7, so terminally differentiated effector memory CD45RA+ cells were left out. Between the trimmed V and J ends, which lost 4 bases and 4 bases, there was a span of 17 bases. The CDR3 contains 16 residues. The germline V gene encodes CDR1 LNHDA and CDR2 SQIVND (reference sequence). The sample was naive CD8+ T cells sorted from blood. The source of this sequence is a man between 18 and 35 years old in good health. The chain recombines TRBV19 with TRBJ1-5; the D gene is possibly TRBD1 (6 bases). CDR3 nucleotides: TGTGCCAGTAGTAGTCTTGACAGGTCCCTTAATCAGCCCCAGCATTTT. Encoded protein: CASSSLDRSLNQPQHF.